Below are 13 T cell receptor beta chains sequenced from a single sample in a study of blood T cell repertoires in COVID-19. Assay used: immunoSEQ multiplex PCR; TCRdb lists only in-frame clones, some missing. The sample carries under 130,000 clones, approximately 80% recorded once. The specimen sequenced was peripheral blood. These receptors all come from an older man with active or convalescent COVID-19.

The CDR3, as DNA: TGCGCCAGCAGGGACAGGGGGGGGGACAATGAGCAGTTCTTC. It translates to CASRDRGGDNEQFF. V usage is TRBV10-2 and J usage is TRBJ2-1; 10 bases align to TRBD1. This CDR3 is built from 14 residues. Unmatched junction bases numbered 4, after V lost 6 bases and J lost 5 bases. Germline CDR1 reads WSHSY; CDR2 reads SAAADI.

CDR3 nucleotides: TGCAGCGTCTACAGGGATCACAATGAGCAGTTCTTC. This encodes CSVYRDHNEQFF. The chain carries TRBV29-1 and TRBJ2-1, with a tentative D call TRBD1 (6 bases). Looked up from germline, CDR1 is SQVTM and CDR2 is ANQGSEA. CDR3 length equals 12 residues. The V end was cut by 6 bases, the J end by 5 bases, with 11 bases between.

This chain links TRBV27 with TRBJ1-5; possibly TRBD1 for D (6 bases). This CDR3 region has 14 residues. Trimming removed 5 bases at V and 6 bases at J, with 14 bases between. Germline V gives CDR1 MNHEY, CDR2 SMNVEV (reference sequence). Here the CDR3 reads CASSLSGRGQPQHF. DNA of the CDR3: TGTGCCAGCAGTCTAAGCGGCAGGGGTCAGCCCCAGCATTTT.

CDR3 nucleotides: TGTGCCAGCAGCCAAGATCAGGCAGGGGGCAGTGGCTACACCTTC. Its translation is CASSQDQAGGSGYTF. This sequence joins TRBV4-2 and TRBJ1-2; 8 bases fit TRBD1. The CDR3 loop spans 15 amino acids. V dropped 0 bases and J dropped 7; count of bases not matched to a gene: 7. CDR1 is LGHNA and CDR2 is YNFKEQ in the germline V gene.

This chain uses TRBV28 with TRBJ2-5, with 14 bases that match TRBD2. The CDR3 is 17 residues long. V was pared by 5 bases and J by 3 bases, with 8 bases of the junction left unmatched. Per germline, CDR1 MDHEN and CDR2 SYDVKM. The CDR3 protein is CASSPGLAGARKETQYF. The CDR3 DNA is TGTGCCAGCAGTCCGGGACTAGCGGGGGCCCGGAAAGAGACCCAGTACTTC.

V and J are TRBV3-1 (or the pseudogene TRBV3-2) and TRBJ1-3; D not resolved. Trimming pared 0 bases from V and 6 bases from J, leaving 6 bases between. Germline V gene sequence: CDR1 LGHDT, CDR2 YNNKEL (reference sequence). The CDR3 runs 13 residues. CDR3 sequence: CASSQDSQNTIYF. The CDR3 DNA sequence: TGTGCCAGCAGCCAAGATTCCCAAAACACCATATATTTT.

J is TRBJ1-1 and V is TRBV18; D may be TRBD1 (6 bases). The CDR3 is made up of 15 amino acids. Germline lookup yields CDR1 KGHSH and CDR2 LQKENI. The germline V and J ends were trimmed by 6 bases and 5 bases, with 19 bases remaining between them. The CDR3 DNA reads TGTGCCAGCTCTAGTAGTACCCCAGGGGTTACTGAAGCTTTCTTT. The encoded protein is CASSSSTPGVTEAFF.

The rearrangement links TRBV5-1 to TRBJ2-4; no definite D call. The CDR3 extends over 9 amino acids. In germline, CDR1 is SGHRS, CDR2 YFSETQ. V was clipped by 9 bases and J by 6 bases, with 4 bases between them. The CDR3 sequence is CAKLNIQYF. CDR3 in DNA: TGCGCCAAACTAAACATTCAGTACTTC.

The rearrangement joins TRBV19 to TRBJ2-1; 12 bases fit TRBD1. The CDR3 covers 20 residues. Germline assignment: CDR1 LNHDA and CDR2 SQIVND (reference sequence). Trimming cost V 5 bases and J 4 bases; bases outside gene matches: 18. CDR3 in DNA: TGTGCCAGTAGTCCGACCGGGACAGGGGGCTTCCTTCCCCTTTACAATGAGCAGTTCTTC. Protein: CASSPTGTGGFLPLYNEQFF. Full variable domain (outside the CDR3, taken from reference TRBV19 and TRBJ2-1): DGGITQSPKYLFRKEGQNVTLSCEQNLNHDAMYWYRQDPGQGLRLIYYSQIVNDFQKGDIAEGYSVSREKKESFPLTVTSAQKNPTAFYLCASSPTGTGGFLPLYNEQFFGPGTRLTVL.

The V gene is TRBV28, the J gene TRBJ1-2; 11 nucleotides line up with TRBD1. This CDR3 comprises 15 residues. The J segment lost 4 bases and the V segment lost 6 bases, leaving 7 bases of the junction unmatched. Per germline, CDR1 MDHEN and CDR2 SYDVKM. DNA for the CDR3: TGTGCCAGCAGCCTACCGGGACAGGGGGGCTATGGCTACACCTTC. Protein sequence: CASSLPGQGGYGYTF.

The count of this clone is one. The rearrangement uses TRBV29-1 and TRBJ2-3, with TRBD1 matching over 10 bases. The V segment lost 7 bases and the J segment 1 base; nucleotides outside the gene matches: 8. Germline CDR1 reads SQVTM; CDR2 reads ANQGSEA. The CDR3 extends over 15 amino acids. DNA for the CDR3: TGCAGCGCTCCGGAGGACAGGGGGGGCACAGATACGCAGTATTTT. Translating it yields CSAPEDRGGTDTQYF.

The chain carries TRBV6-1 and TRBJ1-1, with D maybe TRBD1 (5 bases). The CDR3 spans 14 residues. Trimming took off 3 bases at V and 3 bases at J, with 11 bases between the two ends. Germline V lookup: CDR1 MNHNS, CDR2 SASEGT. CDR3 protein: CASSDISGYTEAFF. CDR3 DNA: TGTGCCAGCAGTGATATCTCAGGGTACACTGAAGCTTTCTTT.

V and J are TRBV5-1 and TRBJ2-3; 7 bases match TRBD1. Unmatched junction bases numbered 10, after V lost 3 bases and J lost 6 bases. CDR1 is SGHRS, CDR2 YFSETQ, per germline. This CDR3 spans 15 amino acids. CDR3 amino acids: CASSSTGTHSDTQYF. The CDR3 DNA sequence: TGCGCCAGCAGCTCGACAGGGACACATTCGGATACGCAGTATTTT.